This paragraph reports one T cell receptor beta chain. The sample belongs to a study of blood T cell repertoires in COVID-19. Assay used: immunoSEQ multiplex PCR; TCRdb lists only in-frame clones, some missing. The repertoire holds about 26,000 clones, with 85% to 90% as singletons. Sequencing was done on a sample of peripheral blood. The receptor was isolated from a human donor in a cohort sampled during active COVID-19.

The CDR3 DNA follows: TGTGCCAGCAGTTTGACAGGCTATGAGCAGTTCTTC. The encoded protein is CASSLTGYEQFF. This rearrangement joins TRBV12-3 or TRBV12-4 to TRBJ2-1; D perhaps matches TRBD1 (6 bases). V was clipped by 3 bases and J by 8 bases, with 8 bases between them. The CDR3 has 12 amino acids.